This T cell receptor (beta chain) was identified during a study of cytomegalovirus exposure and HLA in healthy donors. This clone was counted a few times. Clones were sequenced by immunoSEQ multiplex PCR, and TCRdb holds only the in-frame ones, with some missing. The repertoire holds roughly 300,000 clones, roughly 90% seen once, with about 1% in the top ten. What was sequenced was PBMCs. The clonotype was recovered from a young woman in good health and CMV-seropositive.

The DNA of the CDR3 is TGTGCCAGTAGTATGATTGCGTACAATGAGCAGTTCTTC. This encodes CASSMIAYNEQFF. J is TRBJ2-1 and V is TRBV19, with D unresolved. From germline, CDR1 is LNHDA and CDR2 SQIVND (reference sequence). Trimming took off 3 bases at V and 4 bases at J, with 7 bases between the two ends. The length of the CDR3 is 13 residues.